The 9 T cell receptor beta chains given below trace back to one sample, sequenced in a study of blood T cell repertoires in COVID-19. The table came from immunoSEQ multiplex PCR; TCRdb's copy has only in-frame clones and leaves some out. The table lists over 200,000 clones, under 85% of them singletons, with about 7.8% in the top ten. What was sequenced was peripheral blood. The receptors shown here come from a woman older than 75 with COVID-19, enrolled during active disease.

The V gene is TRBV19, the J gene TRBJ1-1; D unclear. V lost 7 bases to trimming and J lost 6 bases, with 18 bases between them. Germline V lookup: CDR1 LNHDA, CDR2 SQIVND (reference sequence). There are 14 residues in the CDR3. Here the CDR3 reads CASTEGGRTAEAFF. The CDR3 DNA reads as TGTGCCAGTACGGAGGGTGGGCGAACCGCTGAAGCTTTCTTT.

This clone has just a few counts. The V and J genes are TRBV5-1 and TRBJ1-1; 8 nucleotides agree with TRBD1. With 7 bases clipped from V and 4 bases from J, the junction kept 9 bases outside the gene matches. The CDR3 is 14 amino acids. In germline, CDR1 is SGHRS, CDR2 YFSETQ. The CDR3 region has the DNA TGCGCCAGCGGAGAACAGGGGGGGAGCACTGAAGCTTTCTTT. Translated: CASGEQGGSTEAFF.

V is TRBV3-1 (or the pseudogene TRBV3-2) and J is TRBJ1-6, with TRBD1 as a possible D gene (6 bases). Germline V CDR1 and CDR2: LGHDT, YNNKEL (reference sequence). V was shortened by 4 bases and J by 10 bases, with 17 bases between the two germline ends. This CDR3 comprises 15 residues. The CDR3 sequence is CASSPYGGGQSPLHF. CDR3 DNA: TGTGCCAGCAGCCCCTATGGGGGGGGGCAATCACCCCTCCACTTT.

The CDR3, as DNA: TGTGCCAGCAGCGTAGCTGGCCGGGGAGGAGCGGGAGAAGATACGCAGTATTTT. It yields the protein CASSVAGRGGAGEDTQYF. This sequence joins TRBV9 and TRBJ2-3, with 8 nucleotides matching TRBD2. This CDR3 has 18 residues. The germline V gene has CDR1 SGDLS and CDR2 YYNGEE. V shed 0 bases and J 5 bases; nucleotides not matched to a gene: 14.

Notes on this clone: At the DNA level, this CDR3 is encoded by other sequences in the same sample as well. The CDR3 sequence is CASSTQGGGELFF. CDR3 bases: TGTGCCAGTAGTACACAGGGTGGCGGGGAGCTGTTTTTT. The rearrangement joins TRBV19 to TRBJ2-2; possibly TRBD1 for D (6 bases). This CDR3 spans 13 amino acids. The V end lost 4 bases, the J end lost 7 bases, and 10 bases lay between the germline ends. The V gene's germline CDR1 is LNHDA and CDR2 SQIVND (reference sequence). Complete variable domain (other parts from reference TRBV19 and TRBJ2-2): DGGITQSPKYLFRKEGQNVTLSCEQNLNHDAMYWYRQDPGQGLRLIYYSQIVNDFQKGDIAEGYSVSREKKESFPLTVTSAQKNPTAFYLCASSTQGGGELFFGEGSRLTVL.

This chain connects TRBV28 to TRBJ1-6; D ambiguous. Per germline, CDR1 MDHEN and CDR2 SYDVKM. Trimming stripped 4 bases from V and 6 bases from J, with 13 bases between. The CDR3 is 15 residues long. CDR3 in amino acids: CASSSQREGNSPLHF. The CDR3 DNA follows: TGTGCCAGCAGTTCCCAGAGAGAGGGTAATTCACCCCTCCACTTT. Based on the CDR3 plus reference TRBV28 and TRBJ1-6, the full variable domain is DVKVTQSSRYLVKRTGEKVFLECVQDMDHENMFWYRQDPGLGLRLIYFSYDVKMKEKGDIPEGYSVSREKKERFSLILESASTNQTSMYLCASSSQREGNSPLHFGNGTRLTVT.

The V and J genes are TRBV5-4 and TRBJ1-1, with D possibly TRBD1 on 6 matching bases. Germline V gene data show CDR1 as SGHNT and CDR2 as YYREEE (reference sequence). The V and J ends lost 2 bases and 0 bases respectively, with 8 bases between them. The CDR3 consists of 14 residues. CDR3 sequence reads: CASSLSGVNTEAFF. CDR3 sequence (DNA): TGTGCCAGCAGCTTATCAGGGGTGAACACTGAAGCTTTCTTT. The variable domain in full, completed from reference TRBV5-4 and TRBJ1-1, reads ETGVTQSPTHLIKTRGQQVTLRCSSQSGHNTVSWYQQALGQGPQFIFQYYREEENGRGNFPPRFSGLQFPNYSSELNVNALELDDSALYLCASSLSGVNTEAFFGQGTRLTVV.

Of note for this clone: Because it lacks the conserved phenylalanine or tryptophan at the end, this CDR3 is likely a read error. It is unclear where the CDR3 begins or ends on the DNA, so no DNA is shown, and the CDR3 is as TCRdb lists it. The chain recombines TRBV5-1 with TRBJ1-2. In germline, CDR1 is SGHRS, CDR2 YFSETQ. The CDR3 adds up to 8 amino acids, both ends counted. The CDR3 protein is CATPEGSG.

This clone came up a few times. The genes are TRBV7-2 and TRBJ2-1; the match to TRBD2 covers 8 bases. The V gene's germline CDR1 is SGHTA and CDR2 FQGNSA. Trimming at V came to 2 bases and at J to 7 bases, leaving 7 bases not matched to a gene. The CDR3 covers 15 residues. The CDR3 is CASSLTGGQRNEQFF. DNA for the CDR3: TGTGCCAGCAGCTTAACGGGGGGGCAAAGAAATGAGCAGTTCTTC. The complete variable domain, with remaining parts taken from reference TRBV7-2 and TRBJ2-1, reads GAGVSQSPSNKVTEKGKDVELRCDPISGHTALYWYRQSLGQGLEFLIYFQGNSAPDKSGLPSDRFSAERTGGSVSTLTIQRTQQEDSAVYLCASSLTGGQRNEQFFGPGTRLTVL.